These T cell receptor beta chains were read from a single sample in a study of shared clonotypes between healthy human individuals. Profiling relied on immunoSEQ multiplex PCR, and the TCRdb table lists in-frame clones only, not all of them. The sample lists more than 2 million clones, roughly 96% occurring once. Material: naive CD4+ T cells sorted from blood. These receptors were collected from a man aged 18 to 30 in good health. CDR3s leave out the opening cysteine and the closing phenylalanine or tryptophan.

v_gene,j_gene,CDR3aa
TRBV7-9,TRBJ2-5,ASSLDEGAQETQY
TRBV12-2,TRBJ1-6,ASRLDRWGRGEPRIYNSPLH
TRBV9,TRBJ1-6,ASSVDPLSNSPLH
TRBV30,TRBJ1-1,AWSVLGLRGTEAF
TRBV18,TRBJ1-1,ASSPGQGLYTEAF
TRBV28,TRBJ2-7,ASSVPTGSAYEQY
TRBV6-1,TRBJ1-1,ASPGRNTEAF
TRBV6-5,TRBJ1-6,ATARQGDNSPLH
TRBV10-1,TRBJ1-2,ASSVYEEIYGYT
TRBV28,TRBJ2-7,ASSPPGTGTTYEQY
TRBV4-1,TRBJ1-6,ASSLRDTNSPLH
TRBV12-1,TRBJ2-7,ASSTRDRTYEQY
TRBV2,TRBJ1-2,ASSDWTAYGYT
TRBV7-9,TRBJ1-2,ASSLGGTGQLYGYT
TRBV6-6,TRBJ1-2,ASSYSRDGYT
TRBV6-1,TRBJ2-7,ASSEMRQGVGEQY
TRBV11-2,TRBJ2-2,ASRDTGTPTGELF
TRBV5-8,TRBJ1-6,ASIPGSGSPLH
TRBV19,TRBJ2-5,ASSRGGGQY
TRBV7-8,TRBJ2-5,ASSLGTLRGDY
TRBV6-5,TRBJ1-2,ASRPSLGGYGYT
TRBV25-1,TRBJ1-1,ASRVNTEAF
TRBV28,TRBJ1-1,ASSLLNTEAF
TRBV9,TRBJ1-2,ASSPRTPRGAGGYT
TRBV18,TRBJ1-1,ASSLTVEGTEAF
TRBV19,TRBJ1-2,ASSMGQFYGYT
TRBV2,TRBJ2-7,ASSEAGWGQRTYEQY
TRBV6-6,TRBJ2-7,ASSYSGAEYEQY
TRBV6-4,TRBJ2-1,ASSEGSGEQQF
TRBV2,TRBJ2-5,ASRGPLAGAHETQY
TRBV2,TRBJ1-2,ASSESAHSAYGYT
TRBV21-1,TRBJ2-5,ASSKGTTGVKTQY
TRBV18,TRBJ2-5,ASSPLIGGAKETQY
TRBV6-1,TRBJ1-2,ASSEAGQIYGYT
TRBV11-2,TRBJ2-3,ASSPGHGGTDTQY
TRBV7-6,TRBJ2-7,ASSPRQGWGEQY
TRBV28,TRBJ2-7,ASSLAGYEQY
TRBV2,TRBJ1-4,ASSYREGYEKLF
TRBV27,TRBJ1-1,ASSLSLIRNTEAF
TRBV18,TRBJ2-7,ASPLLYEQY
TRBV7-7,TRBJ2-2,ASSLVGGPGTGELF
TRBV9,TRBJ2-1,ASSVAGGRNEQF
TRBV29-1,TRBJ1-3,SAMDRASGNTIY